The 13 T cell receptor beta chains given below trace back to one sample, sequenced in a study of neurological immune-mediated disorders (dated by TCRdb to the late 2010s). The library was prepared using 5' RACE. Instrument on record: Illumina HiSeq 2500. Through fastp at Q25 and MiXCR, TCRdb rebuilt clones from the public reads, retaining in-frame beta chains. Rows merge per CDR3 protein into single entries with the most common DNA and genes. For this sample there are more than 50,000 distinct CDR3 sequences; 7.5% to 9.5% appear just once. The ten largest account for about 1.9% of the sample. The time point tag for this specimen amounts to: longitudinal time-point 3. Sequenced sample: PBMCs. These receptors all come from a woman aged 40 to 50 in good health.

This clonotype was recorded at least ten times. This chain uses TRBV25-1 with TRBJ2-7, with 7 bases aligning to TRBD1. Germline CDR1 and CDR2: MGHDK and SYGVNS. After removal of 8 bases from V and 2 bases from J, the junction contained 12 bases not matched to a gene. The CDR3 spans 15 residues. CDR3 bases: TGTGCCAGCCTTGTTCGACAGGGCAGGACCTACGAGCAGTACTTC. It yields the protein CASLVRQGRTYEQYF.

There are many counts of this clonotype. V is TRBV20-1 and J is TRBJ2-5; no clear D gene. The CDR3 contains 12 residues. Germline assignment: CDR1 DFQATT and CDR2 SNEGSKA (reference sequence). V was clipped by 3 bases and J by 0 bases, with 5 bases between them. CDR3 DNA: TGCAGTGCTAGCACAGACCAAGAGACCCAGTACTTC. It yields the protein CSASTDQETQYF.

Many counts were recorded for this clonotype. This chain links TRBV4-3 with TRBJ1-6, with D unresolved. The V gene lost 0 bases and the J gene lost 7 bases, with 10 bases spanning the gap. The CDR3 is made up of 15 amino acids. Germline V gene data show CDR1 as LGHNA and CDR2 as YSLEER. The CDR3 bases are TGCGCCAGCAGCCAAGAGAACAACTGGAATTCACCCCTCCACTTT. Its protein is CASSQENNWNSPLHF.

This clonotype has at least ten counts. J is TRBJ1-5 and V is TRBV7-2; the match to TRBD1 covers 8 bases. The V gene end was trimmed by 5 bases and the J gene end by 4 bases; junction bases not matched to a gene: 10. CDR3 length: 16 residues. Germline lookup yields CDR1 SGHTA and CDR2 FQGNSA. CDR3 loop: CASSPQGAGWNQPQHF. The CDR3 DNA follows: TGTGCCAGCAGCCCTCAGGGGGCGGGTTGGAATCAGCCCCAGCATTTT.

This clonotype was seen at least ten times. The rearrangement uses TRBV4-3 and TRBJ2-7, with 12 nucleotides matching TRBD1. Trimming took 0 bases from V and 6 from J; bases not matched to a gene: 6. Per the germline V gene, CDR1 is LGHNA and CDR2 is YSLEER. The CDR3 spans 16 residues. CDR3: CASSQDPGTGGGEQYF. The CDR3 bases are TGCGCCAGCAGCCAAGATCCCGGGACAGGGGGCGGCGAGCAGTACTTC.

Concerning this clonotype: A read error may be the cause here, since a much bigger clone is one base away. This chain uses TRBV5-1 with TRBJ2-2, with 7 bases aligning to TRBD1. CDR1 and CDR2 (germline): SGHRS, YFSETQ. The CDR3 is 14 amino acids. CDR3 protein: CARSFQGDSGELFF. As DNA, the CDR3 is TGCGCCAGAAGCTTTCAGGGGGACAGCGGGGAGCTGTTTTTT.

Regarding this clonotype: This may come from a read error, since a much larger clone is one base off. The CDR3 DNA reads as TGTGCCAGCAGTACAGGGCTATATTCACCCCTCCACTTT. Its protein is CASSTGLYSPLHF. This rearrangement joins TRBV14 to TRBJ1-6; weak D call: TRBD1 (6 bases). The germline V gene encodes CDR1 SGHDN and CDR2 FVKESK. V was shortened by 6 bases and J by 8 bases, with 11 bases between the two germline ends. The CDR3 totals 13 residues.

This clonotype has ten or more counts. The chain has TRBV10-3 and TRBJ2-3; either TRBD1 or TRBD2 may fit D (5 bases each). The V and J ends lost 8 bases and 8 bases respectively, with 14 bases between them. Germline V gene sequence: CDR1 ENHRY, CDR2 SYGVKD. The CDR3 spans 12 residues. CDR3 protein: CAIAEPGRTQYF. CDR3 DNA sequence: TGTGCCATCGCTGAACCGGGGCGTACGCAGTATTTT.

As regards this clonotype: This CDR3 fails to terminate in the conserved phenylalanine or tryptophan, so it likely reflects a read error. V and J are TRBV7-2 and TRBJ2-7; maybe TRBD1 (5 bases). The CDR3 loop spans 14 amino acids. Trimming pared 6 bases from V and 2 bases from J, leaving 14 bases between. CDR1 is SGHTA, CDR2 FQGNSA, per germline. CDR3 nucleotide sequence: TGTGCCAGCAGGCCGCATCAGGGCCCCTACGAGCAGTACTTA. Translating it yields CASRPHQGPYEQYL.

This clonotype was recorded at least ten times. The chain is built from TRBV7-2 and TRBJ2-7, with D unresolved. The germline V and J ends were trimmed by 5 bases and 3 bases, with 14 bases remaining between them. The germline V gene encodes CDR1 SGHTA and CDR2 FQGNSA. The CDR3 runs 14 residues. Here the CDR3 reads CASSPRRSDYEQYF. The CDR3, as DNA: TGTGCCAGCAGCCCGCGCCGGTCGGACTACGAGCAGTACTTC.

This clonotype showed up many times. J is TRBJ2-5 and V is TRBV5-1; 8 nucleotides line up with TRBD1. Trimming took 0 bases from V and 4 from J; bases not matched to a gene: 5. Germline V CDR1 and CDR2: SGHRS, YFSETQ. The CDR3 is made up of 15 amino acids. The CDR3 is CASSLGDRGRETQYF. CDR3 DNA: TGCGCCAGCAGCTTGGGAGACAGGGGTCGAGAGACCCAGTACTTC.

This clonotype was counted many times. This chain joins TRBV20-1 and TRBJ1-1; a possible D gene is TRBD1 (5 bases). Germline CDR1 is DFQATT and CDR2 is SNEGSKA (reference sequence). The V and J ends lost 3 bases and 0 bases respectively, with 14 bases between them. The CDR3 has 15 amino acids. Here the CDR3 reads CSARSFNRMNTEAFF. CDR3 coding DNA: TGCAGTGCTAGGTCTTTTAACAGGATGAACACTGAAGCTTTCTTT.

In its sample, this clonotype was seen many times. The chain links TRBV2 to TRBJ1-1, with D unclear. The CDR3 has 15 amino acids. The germline CDR1 and CDR2 sequences are SNHLY and FYNNEI. The V gene lost 4 bases and the J gene lost 3 bases, with 15 bases spanning the gap. CDR3 region: CASSVTRGGDTEAFF. CDR3 coding DNA: TGTGCCAGCAGTGTCACTCGGGGAGGTGACACTGAAGCTTTCTTT.